This T cell receptor beta chain was captured by sequencing in a study of T cell responses to AZD1222 COVID-19 vaccine (dated by TCRdb to about 2021). Some background on the complete study: AZD1222 recipients given second doses at about 4 weeks or at about 12 weeks were pooled, since spike-specific TCR depth and breadth were not found to differ between the two schedules. TCR sequencing was performed for roughly 250 trial participants, of whom some 200 were given two doses of AZD1222 and some 25 were given two doses of MenACWY control vaccine. Enrollment into the trials was organized by age into subgroups of 18-55, 56-69 and 70-plus years, and those subgroups contained approximately 160, 26 and 62 TCR-sequenced participants, respectively.

Remarks on this clone: What this receptor recognizes is not known. Base qualities are not at hand, and no much larger clone is one base apart.

Reading the label with the study, this specimen's time point is: baseline before first vaccination. Vaccinee samples were obtained from the UK trials COV001 and COV002, which included a single-blind randomized controlled phase 2/3 trial of AZD1222 (ChAdOx1 nCoV-19) in healthy adults. For TCRbeta chain sequencing, PBMC samples from trial participants were taken at day 0 and at day 28 after the second dose. Overall study results and their limits: Participants were mostly white British, with more females than males. The authors suggested clonal diversity may have been underestimated. The whole spike protein was spanned by vaccine-associated CD4 TCRs, and dominant responses were seen in regions 160-218 and 743-854. Nearly half of unique spike-specific TCRs reportedly recognized epitopes outside regions mutated in the B.1.351 and B.1.1.7 variants. Because no day 14 peak-response samples were available, repertoires were characterized only after the peak T cell response. Conclusions about previously exposed vaccinees were limited because only a handful of AZD1222 recipients were SARS-CoV-2 seropositive at baseline. The 56-69-year group was small, and its depth increase did not reach significance, likely because of low power. Spike-specific TCR breadth and depth rose significantly after two AZD1222 doses compared with day 0 and with MenACWY recipients.

The CDR3 regions of human TCRbeta chains were subjected to immunosequencing. The original pipeline was this. Repertoire TCRs were matched against a reference library of SARS-CoV-2-specific TCRs generated with the MIRA antigen-specificity platform. Breadth meant the fraction of unique TCRs that were SARS-CoV-2-associated, whereas depth meant the fraction of total T cells that were SARS-CoV-2-associated. Using the MIRA data, every spike-specific TCR was mapped to the spike region that the TCR reacted to and assigned to either a CD4 or a CD8 class. Log10-transformed breadth and depth values were compared by one-way ANOVA with Sidak's multiple comparisons tests. TCRdb's version of the immuneACCESS table is confined to in-frame rearrangements and falls short of the full clone set. An unresolved V gene accounts for under half of the shortfall where checked; the remainder is of unknown origin. Clone size and the V and J calls come from that table; the DNA yielded D and trimming. The sample yields just over 70,000 clones; less than 85% were counted once. The top ten clones comprise about 20% of the sample.

CDR1 and CDR2 are read off the germline V gene as LGHNA and YNFKEQ. The junction shows trimming of 0 bases on V and 4 bases on J, plus 10 bases between the germline ends. From the cysteine through the phenylalanine, the CDR3 covers 16 amino acids. Only CDR3 DNA remains: 48 bases, in frame from the first base. This clonotype originated in an adult in good health. This material consisted of peripheral blood, taken on day 0 of AZD1222 vaccination. The sequence joins TRBV4-2 to TRBJ2-6; the best D guess is TRBD1, with 6 bases matching. The DNA sequence follows: TGTGCCAGCAGCCAAGATAGGGGGACAGGGGCCAACGTCCTGACTTTC. Its coded protein is CASSQDRGTGANVLTF.